A selection of T cell receptor beta chains follows, all from one sample in a study of blood T cell repertoires in COVID-19. The method was immunoSEQ multiplex PCR; TCRdb's version includes in-frame clones alone and lacks a portion of them. The repertoire holds approximately 94,000 clones, with 75% to 85% as singletons. Sequences were obtained from peripheral blood. The receptors stem from a man in his 60s with acute or convalescent COVID-19. The CDR3 runs from the conserved cysteine through the conserved F or W. The D gene is left open where the match is weak. Some rows mark clone size as missing; the rest say once, few, many or name a class of expanded clone.

>TRBV28|.|TRBJ1-6|.
CASSAALGNSPLHF
TGTGCCAGCAGTGCGGCCTTGGGTAATTCACCCCTCCACTTT
>TRBV28|.|TRBJ1-2|once
CASSPHGIARGGYTF
TGTGCCAGCAGTCCCCACGGGATTGCCCGTGGTGGCTACACCTTC
>TRBV5-5|.|TRBJ1-5|.
CASSLVVGNQPQHF
TGTGCCAGCAGCTTGGTGGTAGGCAATCAGCCCCAGCATTTT
>TRBV5-6|.|TRBJ1-1|once
CASSLGRRVSIDTEAFF
TGTGCCAGCAGCTTGGGTAGGAGGGTTTCTATCGACACTGAAGCTTTCTTT
>TRBV3-1/TRBV3-2|.|TRBJ2-7|.
CASSPPRLLRGDYEQYF
TGTGCCAGCAGCCCTCCGCGTCTCCTCAGGGGGGACTACGAGCAGTACTTC
>TRBV3-1/TRBV3-2|TRBD1|TRBJ1-2|.
CASSIRTGYGYTF
TGTGCCAGCAGCATTCGGACAGGCTATGGCTACACCTTC
>TRBV28|TRBD1|TRBJ1-2|.
CASSLWRDRARKDYGYTF
TGTGCCAGCAGTTTATGGCGGGACAGGGCGCGGAAGGACTATGGCTACACCTTC
>TRBV29-1|TRBD1|TRBJ2-5|.
CSVESGTGTQYF
TGCAGCGTTGAGTCAGGGACAGGGACCCAGTACTTC
>TRBV5-1|.|TRBJ1-5|.
CASSLAGGDGQPQHF
TGCGCCAGCAGCTTGGCTGGGGGCGACGGTCAGCCCCAGCATTTT
>TRBV18|TRBD1|TRBJ1-6|.
CASSVPPGQHSPLHF
TGTGCCAGCTCCGTCCCCCCGGGACAGCATTCACCCCTCCACTTT
>TRBV6-5|TRBD2|TRBJ2-2|.
CASSFSGGAGELFF
TGTGCCAGCAGTTTTAGCGGGGGGGCTGGGGAGCTGTTTTTT
>TRBV6-7|.|TRBJ1-6|.
CASSYGSQVCPTYNSPLHF
TGTGCCAGCAGTTACGGGTCGCAGGTTTGTCCGACCTATAATTCACCCCTCCACTTT
>TRBV19|.|TRBJ1-3|few
CASLQKSGNTIYF
TGTGCCAGTCTCCAGAAGTCGGGAAACACCATATATTTT
>TRBV19|TRBD1|TRBJ1-5|once
CASSPQGQGLLRQPQHF
TGTGCCAGTAGCCCGCAGGGACAGGGACTTCTCAGGCAGCCCCAGCATTTT
>TRBV18|.|TRBJ2-6|.
CASSPSVSGANVLTF
TGTGCCAGCTCACCATCCGTCTCTGGGGCCAACGTCCTGACTTTC
>TRBV18|TRBD1|TRBJ2-2|.
CASSPRGQGNTGELFF
TGTGCCAGCTCACCACGTGGACAGGGAAACACCGGGGAGCTGTTTTTT
>TRBV5-1|.|TRBJ1-1|.
CASSLGWGAPDTEAFF
TGCGCCAGCAGCTTGGGATGGGGCGCCCCGGACACTGAAGCTTTCTTT
>TRBV5-1|.|TRBJ2-7|few
CASSFRGIHEQYF
TGCGCCAGCAGCTTTCGGGGGATCCACGAGCAGTACTTC
>TRBV24-1|.|TRBJ2-1|.
CATSDRGRGNEQFF
TGTGCCACCAGTGATCGCGGACGGGGGAATGAGCAGTTCTTC
>TRBV19|.|TRBJ2-2|.
CASSIEGGGELFF
TGTGCCAGTAGTATCGAGGGTGGCGGGGAGCTGTTTTTT
>TRBV7-9|TRBD2|TRBJ2-1|.
CASSSGLAGREQFF
TGTGCCAGCAGCTCGGGACTAGCGGGACGTGAGCAGTTCTTC
>TRBV28|TRBD1|TRBJ2-3|.
CASGSDRPQDTQYF
TGTGCCAGCGGATCGGACAGGCCCCAAGATACGCAGTATTTT
>TRBV6-5|TRBD2|TRBJ2-5|.
CASSKPSGVETQYF
TGTGCCAGCAGTAAGCCTAGCGGGGTGGAGACCCAGTACTTC
>TRBV21-1|.|TRBJ2-2|.
CASGKACDPAGTGVAGELFF
TGTGCCAGCGGAAAAGCATGCGATCCGGCCGGGACAGGGGTCGCCGGGGAGCTGTTTTTT
>TRBV14|TRBD1|TRBJ1-6|.
CASSPQGTGNSPLHF
TGTGCCAGCAGCCCACAAGGGACAGGGAATTCACCCCTCCACTTT
>TRBV3-1/TRBV3-2|.|TRBJ2-3|.
CASSQEFRTDFTDTQYF
TGTGCCAGCAGCCAAGAATTCAGGACAGACTTCACAGATACGCAGTATTTT
>TRBV24-1|.|TRBJ1-6|.
CATSDLVSYLFYNSPLHF
TGTGCCACCAGTGATTTGGTCTCGTACTTATTCTATAATTCACCCCTCCACTTT
>TRBV5-1|.|TRBJ2-5|once
CASSLVVGETQYF
TGCGCCAGCAGCTTGGTGGTCGGAGAGACCCAGTACTTC
>TRBV15|TRBD1|TRBJ1-1|.
CATSASNRGRTEAFF
TGTGCCACCAGCGCTTCGAACAGGGGGCGGACTGAAGCTTTCTTT
>TRBV18|TRBD1|TRBJ2-1|.
CASSPQIIGQEYNEQFF
TGTGCCAGCTCACCACAGATAATAGGACAGGAATACAATGAGCAGTTCTTC
>TRBV11-2|TRBD1|TRBJ1-6|once
CASSLPYRGRRSPLHF
TGTGCCAGCAGCCTACCGTACAGGGGGAGACGATCACCCCTCCACTTT
>TRBV24-1|.|TRBJ1-2|.
CATSASGDRVSIYTF
TGTGCCACCAGTGCGTCCGGGGATAGGGTCTCCATTTACACCTTC
>TRBV7-2|TRBD1|TRBJ2-1|.
CASTLGQGGQFF
TGTGCCAGCACCCTAGGACAGGGGGGACAGTTCTTC
>TRBV10-3|TRBD1|TRBJ1-6|.
CAISEADRGNSPLHF
TGTGCCATCAGTGAGGCGGACAGGGGCAATTCACCCCTCCACTTT
>TRBV5-1|.|TRBJ2-3|few
CASSSGQLTDTQYF
TGCGCCAGCAGCTCAGGACAGCTCACAGATACGCAGTATTTT
>TRBV2|.|TRBJ1-2|.
CASSLRGGAYYGYTF
TGTGCCAGCAGCCTCCGGGGGGGCGCATACTATGGCTACACCTTC
>TRBV6-5|TRBD2|TRBJ2-1|.
CATNLAGSSYNEQFF
TGTGCCACAAACTTAGCGGGGAGCTCCTACAATGAGCAGTTCTTC
>TRBV5-1|.|TRBJ2-2|.
CASRPSTVSSGELFF
TGCGCCAGCCGACCCTCGACAGTTTCTAGCGGGGAGCTGTTTTTT
>TRBV7-9|.|TRBJ2-5|.
CASIPEGQETQYF
TGTGCCAGCATCCCGGAGGGGCAAGAGACCCAGTACTTC
>TRBV7-6|TRBD1|TRBJ1-6|.
CASSPGTGRGSPLHF
TGTGCCAGCAGCCCTGGGACAGGGAGGGGTTCACCCCTCCACTTT
>TRBV3-1/TRBV3-2|.|TRBJ1-2|.
CASSQVLSGYTF
TGTGCCAGCAGCCAAGTCCTATCTGGCTACACCTTC
>TRBV7-6|TRBD1|TRBJ2-7|.
CASSLQGAVAYEQYF
TGTGCCAGCAGCTTGCAGGGGGCGGTTGCCTACGAGCAGTACTTC
>TRBV2|.|TRBJ2-5|.
CASRSGETQYF
TGTGCCAGCAGGAGCGGGGAGACCCAGTACTTC
>TRBV5-1|.|TRBJ2-1|few
CASSIATGSGYNEQFF
TGCGCCAGCAGCATTGCGACGGGGAGTGGGTACAATGAGCAGTTCTTC
>TRBV2|TRBD2|TRBJ2-1|.
CASRTSGVNEQFF
TGTGCCAGCAGAACTAGCGGGGTAAATGAGCAGTTCTTC
>TRBV6-1|TRBD1|TRBJ1-1|.
CASSEAVGGTGGKKAFF
TGTGCCAGCAGTGAAGCCGTTGGAGGGACAGGGGGGAAAAAAGCTTTCTTT
>TRBV28|.|TRBJ1-4|.
CASSLRSSTNEKLFF
TGTGCCAGCAGCTTGAGGAGTTCAACTAATGAAAAACTGTTTTTT
>TRBV2|TRBD1|TRBJ1-1|few
CASTGDRGMNTEAFF
TGTGCCAGCACCGGGGACAGGGGTATGAACACTGAAGCTTTCTTT
>TRBV30|TRBD1|TRBJ2-2|few
CAWGHRDRYTGELFF
TGTGCCTGGGGCCACCGGGACAGGTACACCGGGGAGCTGTTTTTT
>TRBV10-3|TRBD1|TRBJ2-7|.
CAISESGGSSYEQYF
TGTGCCATCAGTGAGTCAGGGGGCAGCTCCTACGAGCAGTACTTC
>TRBV21-1|.|TRBJ1-5|.
CASSPTGGGLQPQHF
TGTGCCAGCAGTCCGACAGGGGGCGGTTTGCAGCCCCAGCATTTT